The text below deals with one T cell receptor (beta chain). Its antigen is unidentified. Germline CDR1 reads PRHDT; CDR2 reads FYEKMQ (reference sequence). The CDR3 is made up of 17 amino acids. V was pared by 4 bases and J by 0 bases, with 8 bases of the junction left unmatched. Time point in this sample: after dendritic cell vaccination, including at tumor progression/relapse. The primer mix had 60 V beta and 13 J beta primers. Here immunoSEQ multiplex PCR was the method, and the copy in TCRdb shows in-frame clones only, minus some. The profile covers 50,000 to 60,000 clones, with approximately 83% appearing a single time and 15% to 19% taken by the ten largest. The data originate from a study of glioma-infiltrating T cells after dendritic cell vaccination. The overall study: Patients received three intradermal dendritic cell vaccine injections at biweekly intervals. Overall study results and limits: Patients with more pretreatment TILs had longer time to progression and survival.

Sequenced here: blood, sampled after dendritic cell vaccination. This sequence was found in a human donor with glioblastoma. The chain links TRBV13 to TRBJ2-1, with 8 bases that match TRBD2. The CDR3 sequence: CASSSGLAGYSYNEQFF. Here the CDR3 DNA reads TGTGCCAGCAGCTCCGGCCTAGCGGGTTACTCCTACAATGAGCAGTTCTTC.